This entry describes one T cell receptor beta chain. What it recognizes is unknown. Germline CDR1 reads SGHRS; CDR2 reads YFSETQ. The CDR3 is 15 residues long. The V gene end was trimmed by 2 bases and the J gene end by 7 bases; junction bases not matched to a gene: 6. The assay was immunoSEQ multiplex PCR, and TCRdb's table has in-frame clones only and misses some. The data show roughly 58,000 clones, roughly 80% seen once. The data derive from a study of radiation and T cells in renal cell carcinoma. Findings and caveats of the study: In blood, top tumor clones expanded by 2 weeks, shrinking by 4.

As for time point: blood 4 weeks post-SBRT, at nephrectomy. Treatment: 15 Gy SBRT to primary tumor, nephrectomy 4 weeks later. Nephrectomy followed 15 Gy stereotactic body radiation by 4 weeks. The patient's renal cell carcinoma had clear cell pathology. This material consisted of blood, taken from a patient whose treatment included radiotherapy and nephrectomy. The source is a man aged 55 to 69 with renal cell carcinoma. The chain uses TRBV5-1 and TRBJ2-1, with TRBD2 identical over 10 bases. The chain's CDR3 is CASSFSGTSANEQFF. CDR3 in DNA: TGCGCCAGCAGCTTCTCCGGGACTAGCGCTAATGAGCAGTTCTTC.